The next 24 T cell receptor beta chains were all read from a single sample in a study of PD-1 blockade in classical Hodgkin lymphoma. The protocol was immunoSEQ multiplex PCR, while the TCRdb copy is restricted to in-frame clones and leaves out a portion. The data show roughly 11,000 clones, 74% seen once. Noted time point: cycle 4 day 1 (C4D1), after less than 7 weeks of nivolumab. In every patient, relapse followed autologous stem cell transplantation, while exposure to brentuximab vedotin differed. Purified CD4+ T cells were obtained from thawed PBMCs through magnetic negative selection. Sequenced material: CD4+ T cells from blood, taken before the fourth cycle of nivolumab. The source of these receptors is a human donor with classical Hodgkin lymphoma.

The chain couples TRBV6-6 to TRBJ2-2, with TRBD2 identical over 8 bases. CDR1 and CDR2 from the germline V gene are MNHNY and SVGAGI (reference sequence). Trimming removed 7 bases from V and 6 bases from J; junction bases left unmatched: 13. The CDR3 spans 16 residues. The DNA of the CDR3 is TGTGCCAGCACCCGGGGGGGCAGGGAGAGGCCCGGGGAGCTGTTTTTT. Translated: CASTRGGRERPGELFF.

The gene calls are TRBV7-2 and TRBJ2-3, with unresolved D. The CDR3 contains 14 residues. Trimming cost V 3 bases and J 2 bases, with 9 bases left between them. Germline V gives CDR1 SGHTA, CDR2 FQGNSA. The CDR3 coding sequence is TGTGCCAGCAGCTTGGATAGAGCCACAGATACGCAGTATTTT. Amino acids: CASSLDRATDTQYF.

The chain recombines TRBV5-4 with TRBJ2-5, with 16 bases matching TRBD2. CDR1 and CDR2 (germline): SGHNT, YYREEE (reference sequence). The CDR3 consists of 16 residues. With V trimmed by 4 bases and J by 5 bases, 5 bases remained unmatched. CDR3 sequence reads: CASSLGLAGGEETQYF. The DNA for the CDR3 is TGTGCCAGCAGCCTGGGACTAGCGGGAGGGGAGGAGACCCAGTACTTC.

The V and J genes are TRBV7-9 and TRBJ2-5; 7 nucleotides agree with TRBD2. The CDR3 covers 15 residues. V dropped 5 bases and J dropped 2; count of bases not matched to a gene: 8. Looked up from germline, CDR1 is SEHNR and CDR2 is FQNEAQ (reference sequence). The DNA of the CDR3 is TGTGCCAGCAGCCCAGCCGGGACTACACAAGAGACCCAGTACTTC. Protein product: CASSPAGTTQETQYF.

The chain couples TRBV2 to TRBJ2-3; TRBD1 matches 7 bases. The CDR3 totals 14 residues. Germline CDR1 reads SNHLY; CDR2 reads FYNNEI. The ends lost 7 bases at V and 2 bases at J; junction bases unmatched: 6. The DNA of the CDR3 is TGTGCCAGCACTGGGGGACAGCTCACAGATACGCAGTATTTT. Its protein is CASTGGQLTDTQYF.

The rearrangement links TRBV5-1 to TRBJ2-5; TRBD1 matches at 11 bases. Unmatched junction bases numbered 11, after V lost 2 bases and J lost 5 bases. Germline CDR1 SGHRS, CDR2 YFSETQ. The CDR3 runs to 17 residues. CDR3 DNA: TGCGCCAGCAGCTTACGTCCCGGGACAGGGGGAGTTGAGACCCAGTACTTC. Protein product: CASSLRPGTGGVETQYF.

This chain uses TRBV18 with TRBJ1-5; no clear D gene. The CDR3 contains 13 residues. V dropped 0 bases and J dropped 9 bases, with 9 bases sitting between them. CDR1 KGHSH and CDR2 LQKENI come from the germline V gene. As DNA, the CDR3 is TGTGCCAGCTCACCACCGGGAGTTGCGCCCCAGCATTTT. Its protein product is CASSPPGVAPQHF.

J is TRBJ2-7 and V is TRBV5-6, with 8 bases fitting TRBD1. CDR1 SGHDT and CDR2 YYEEEE come from the germline V gene. This CDR3 comprises 13 residues. V gave up 2 bases and J gave up 3 bases; unmatched junction bases: 1. CDR3 bases: TGTGCCAGCAGCTTCGGGACAGGCTACGAGCAGTACTTC. Its protein product is CASSFGTGYEQYF.

The rearrangement joins TRBV5-4 to TRBJ2-5; TRBD1 aligns across 7 bases. Germline CDR1 and CDR2: SGHNT and YYREEE (reference sequence). Trimming removed 2 bases from V and 3 bases from J; junction bases left unmatched: 4. This CDR3 spans 14 amino acids. The CDR3 sequence is CASSLGDREETQYF. DNA for the CDR3: TGTGCCAGCAGCTTAGGTGACAGGGAAGAGACCCAGTACTTC.

The V gene is TRBV6-1, the J gene TRBJ2-3, with D uncertain. Per the germline V gene, CDR1 is MNHNS and CDR2 is SASEGT. V was trimmed by 0 bases and J by 5 bases, leaving 12 bases between them. This CDR3 comprises 15 residues. The CDR3 sequence: CASSEAWGNQDTQYF. CDR3 coding DNA: TGTGCCAGCAGTGAAGCGTGGGGTAATCAAGATACGCAGTATTTT.

This chain links TRBV28 with TRBJ1-5; 9 nucleotides match TRBD1. The V gene's germline CDR1 is MDHEN and CDR2 SYDVKM. Trimming cost V 10 bases and J 0 bases; bases outside gene matches: 7. The CDR3 spans 15 residues. The CDR3 loop reads CAIVPGQGSNQPQHF. CDR3 in DNA: TGTGCCATCGTACCGGGACAGGGTAGCAATCAGCCCCAGCATTTT.

This chain joins TRBV28 and TRBJ2-2; maybe TRBD2 (6 bases). Germline values: CDR1 MDHEN, CDR2 SYDVKM. CDR3 length: 15 residues. V lost 2 bases and J 0 bases, leaving 7 bases between the germline ends. The CDR3 protein is CASSLGGANTGELFF. CDR3 coding DNA: TGTGCCAGCAGTTTAGGCGGGGCGAACACCGGGGAGCTGTTTTTT.

This chain links TRBV18 with TRBJ2-5, with TRBD1 as a possible D gene (5 bases). Trimming pared 0 bases from V and 2 bases from J, leaving 13 bases between. Germline CDR1 reads KGHSH; CDR2 reads LQKENI. CDR3 size: 16 residues. The CDR3 nucleotides are TGTGCCAGCTCACCACCGGTCGCTGCAGGGCAAGAGACCCAGTACTTC. This sequence encodes CASSPPVAAGQETQYF.

The CDR3 loop is CAWSVLETGRYEQYF. CDR3 DNA sequence: TGTGCCTGGAGTGTACTAGAGACCGGGCGCTACGAGCAGTACTTC. The rearrangement uses TRBV30 and TRBJ2-7, with D perhaps matching TRBD2 (5 bases). The CDR3 totals 15 residues. The V and J ends lost 0 bases and 3 bases respectively, with 15 bases between them. CDR1 is GTSNPN and CDR2 is SVGIG in the germline V gene (reference sequence).

This clone was seen only a few times. The chain is built from TRBV5-8 and TRBJ2-4; the D call may be TRBD1 or TRBD2 (5 bases each). Trimming cost V 3 bases and J 9 bases, with 22 bases left between them. The CDR3 sequence is 16 residues long. The germline V gene has CDR1 SGHTS and CDR2 YDEGEE. CDR3 DNA: TGTGCCAGCAGCTCCCCCCTAACCGGGGCCGAGTTCATTCAGTACTTC. It encodes CASSSPLTGAEFIQYF.

The rearrangement joins TRBV6-1 to TRBJ1-2, with a possible D match to TRBD1 (6 bases). The CDR3 runs to 15 residues. The germline V and J ends were trimmed by 2 bases and 5 bases, with 15 bases remaining between them. Germline CDR1 and CDR2: MNHNS and SASEGT. Here the CDR3 DNA reads TGTGCCAGCAGTGAATATGGCAGGGGAGGGTATGGCTACACCTTC. Amino acid sequence: CASSEYGRGGYGYTF.

The chain carries TRBV2 and TRBJ2-7, with 10 bases identical to TRBD1. The CDR3 sequence is 14 residues long. With V trimmed by 8 bases and J by 3 bases, 7 bases remained unmatched. The germline V gene has CDR1 SNHLY and CDR2 FYNNEI. The CDR3 DNA is TGTGCCAGCCGCCCTGGGACAGGGGACTACGAGCAGTACTTC. This translates into CASRPGTGDYEQYF.

This chain joins TRBV19 and TRBJ1-1; tentative D call: TRBD1 (6 bases). The CDR3 has 15 amino acids. Trimming removed 5 bases from V and 1 base from J, with 14 bases in between. From germline, CDR1 is LNHDA and CDR2 SQIVND (reference sequence). CDR3 residues: CASSLPTGSNTEAFF. The CDR3 DNA follows: TGTGCCAGTAGTCTACCCACAGGGTCGAACACTGAAGCTTTCTTT. The whole variable domain, remainder taken from reference TRBV19 and TRBJ1-1, is DGGITQSPKYLFRKEGQNVTLSCEQNLNHDAMYWYRQDPGQGLRLIYYSQIVNDFQKGDIAEGYSVSREKKESFPLTVTSAQKNPTAFYLCASSLPTGSNTEAFFGQGTRLTVV.

The chain recombines TRBV6-1 with TRBJ2-3; D remains ambiguous. Trimming left V 4 bases short and J 2 bases short, with 4 bases between. Germline values: CDR1 MNHNS, CDR2 SASEGT. CDR3 length equals 12 residues. CDR3 region: CASSVYTDTQYF. In DNA, the CDR3 is TGTGCCAGCAGTGTATACACAGATACGCAGTATTTT.

The chain recombines TRBV2 with TRBJ2-2, with 8 positions matching TRBD1. Germline values: CDR1 SNHLY, CDR2 FYNNEI. J was trimmed by 6 bases and V by 5 bases; bases with no gene match: 2. The CDR3 extends over 13 amino acids. The CDR3: CASSNRGAGELFF. The CDR3 nucleotides are TGTGCCAGCAGTAACAGGGGGGCCGGGGAGCTGTTTTTT.

The chain links TRBV29-1 to TRBJ1-6; D call uncertain. The V end lost 4 bases, the J end lost 4 bases, and 8 bases lay between the germline ends. Germline CDR1 SQVTM, CDR2 ANQGSEA. The CDR3 runs to 13 residues. This chain's CDR3 is CSVGVEYNSPLHF. The CDR3 bases are TGCAGCGTTGGAGTGGAGTATAATTCACCCCTCCACTTT.

The CDR3 loop reads CASSLAPSLQGSNEQYF. Here the CDR3 DNA reads TGTGCCAGCAGCTTAGCCCCCTCCCTACAGGGGTCGAACGAGCAGTACTTC. The chain combines TRBV7-6 with TRBJ2-7; TRBD1 agrees at 7 bases. CDR1 is SGHVS and CDR2 is FNYEAQ in the germline V gene. The CDR3 contains 17 residues. The ends lost 0 bases at V and 5 bases at J; junction bases unmatched: 13.

The V and J genes are TRBV28 and TRBJ2-7, with 13 bases matching TRBD2. Germline CDR1 reads MDHEN; CDR2 reads SYDVKM. This CDR3 is built from 18 residues. Trimming at V came to 5 bases and at J to 2 bases, leaving 12 bases not matched to a gene. The CDR3 coding sequence is TGTGCCAGCAGTCTCCCCTTACTAGCGGGAGGGCCCCCCTACGAGCAGTACTTC. Translation gives CASSLPLLAGGPPYEQYF.

The genes are TRBV6-5 and TRBJ2-7; 10 nucleotides match TRBD1. J lost 6 bases, V lost 2 bases, and 10 bases had no gene match. Germline V gene data show CDR1 as MNHEY and CDR2 as SVGAGI. The CDR3 has 16 residues. The CDR3 bases are TGTGCCAGCAGTTACCGGTCCGGGACAGGGGTGGGCGAGCAGTACTTC. Translating gives CASSYRSGTGVGEQYF.